The 27 T cell receptor beta chains below come from one sample, sequenced in a study of blood T cell repertoires in COVID-19. TCRdb's copy holds only in-frame clones and misses some; the assay was immunoSEQ multiplex PCR. The table shows a few hundred thousand clones, with approximately 90% occurring only once. The specimen was peripheral blood. Every receptor here comes from a woman between 45 and 65 years old with COVID-19, enrolled during active disease.

The rearrangement links TRBV27 to TRBJ2-3; TRBD2 matches at 7 bases. Germline V gene lookup returns CDR1 MNHEY and CDR2 SMNVEV (reference sequence). With 3 bases clipped from V and 7 bases from J, the junction kept 13 bases outside the gene matches. The length of the CDR3 is 16 residues. CDR3 in amino acids: CASSFVSGLTINTQYF. The CDR3 nucleotides read TGTGCCAGCAGTTTCGTTTCGGGACTAACGATAAATACGCAGTATTTT.

Regarding this clone: This specimen includes other DNA sequences encoding the same CDR3. The chain employs TRBV7-8 and TRBJ1-2; TRBD1 might be the D (6 bases). Between the trimmed V and J ends, which lost 3 bases and 2 bases, there was a span of 10 bases. The germline CDR1 and CDR2 sequences are SGHVS and FQNEAQ. The CDR3 is made up of 14 amino acids. In nucleotides, the CDR3 is TGTGCCAGCAGCTTGGGACAACCCAACTATGGCTACACCTTC. Translation gives CASSLGQPNYGYTF. Together with reference TRBV7-8 and TRBJ1-2, the CDR3 gives the full variable domain: GAGVSQSPRYKVAKRGQDVALRCDPISGHVSLFWYQQALGQGPEFLTYFQNEAQLDKSGLPSDRFFAERPEGSVSTLKIQRTQQEDSAVYLCASSLGQPNYGYTFGSGTRLTVV.

As to this clone: Other DNA sequences in the same sample also yield this CDR3. The CDR3 loop is CASSWGQGNEQFF. CDR3 nucleotide sequence: TGCGCCAGCAGCTGGGGACAGGGAAATGAGCAGTTCTTC. The chain links TRBV5-1 to TRBJ2-1; 9 nucleotides line up with TRBD1. The V gene's germline CDR1 is SGHRS and CDR2 YFSETQ. The J segment lost 7 bases and the V segment lost 3 bases, leaving 2 bases of the junction unmatched. The CDR3 runs to 13 residues. Filled out from reference TRBV5-1 and TRBJ2-1, the complete variable domain reads KAGVTQTPRYLIKTRGQQVTLSCSPISGHRSVSWYQQTPGQGLQFLFEYFSETQRNKGNFPGRFSGRQFSNSRSEMNVSTLELGDSALYLCASSWGQGNEQFFGPGTRLTVL.

The rearrangement links TRBV27 to TRBJ1-5, with D uncertain. The CDR3 covers 12 residues. Looked up from germline, CDR1 is MNHEY and CDR2 is SMNVEV (reference sequence). The V gene lost 5 bases and the J gene lost 5 bases, with 7 bases spanning the gap. Here the CDR3 reads CASSAIDQPQHF. For the CDR3, the DNA is TGTGCCAGCAGTGCGATCGATCAGCCCCAGCATTTT.

This chain links TRBV2 with TRBJ2-5; 7 bases line up with TRBD1. V shed 6 bases and J 2 bases; nucleotides not matched to a gene: 6. The germline gives CDR1 SNHLY, CDR2 FYNNEI. CDR3 length equals 14 residues. The CDR3 is CASRSDRRQETQYF. CDR3 DNA: TGTGCCAGCAGATCGGACAGGCGACAAGAGACCCAGTACTTC.

This clone was observed a single time. The genes are TRBV2 and TRBJ2-5, with D unresolved. Trimming took 7 bases from V and 5 from J, leaving 11 bases between them. Germline lookup yields CDR1 SNHLY and CDR2 FYNNEI. The CDR3 totals 12 residues. The DNA of the CDR3 is TGTGCCAGCAAAATCCGCGGCGAGACCCAGTACTTC. This sequence encodes CASKIRGETQYF.

The rearrangement uses TRBV3-1 (or the pseudogene TRBV3-2) and TRBJ2-7; the D is unclear. This CDR3 contains 14 residues. The germline V gene has CDR1 LGHDT and CDR2 YNNKEL (reference sequence). V dropped 0 bases and J dropped 6 bases, with 12 bases sitting between them. Here the CDR3 reads CASSQDRLGSEQYF. In DNA, the CDR3 is TGTGCCAGCAGCCAAGACCGCCTAGGATCCGAGCAGTACTTC.

V is TRBV5-1 and J is TRBJ1-2; TRBD1 matches at 9 bases. With 2 bases clipped from V and 3 bases from J, the junction kept 5 bases outside the gene matches. The CDR3 covers 15 residues. The germline V gene has CDR1 SGHRS and CDR2 YFSETQ. The CDR3 bases are TGCGCCAGCAGCTTATACCGGGACAGGGACTATGGCTACACCTTC. It translates to CASSLYRDRDYGYTF.

The chain has TRBV6-5 and TRBJ2-7; no firm D call. Germline lookup yields CDR1 MNHEY and CDR2 SVGAGI. The CDR3 covers 11 residues. The V end lost 10 bases, the J end lost 1 base, and 8 bases lay between the germline ends. CDR3 sequence reads: CATQVSYEQYF. CDR3 bases: TGTGCCACTCAGGTATCCTACGAGCAGTACTTC.

The gene calls are TRBV7-8 and TRBJ2-7; D is possibly TRBD1 (5 bases). Trimming removed 5 bases from V and 2 bases from J, with 10 bases in between. The CDR3 spans 13 residues. CDR1 and CDR2 (germline): SGHVS, FQNEAQ. The CDR3 DNA follows: TGTGCCAGCAGCGTCGACAGCGCCTACGAGCAGTACTTC. This encodes CASSVDSAYEQYF.

This chain joins TRBV9 and TRBJ2-6; D uncertain. V shed 6 bases and J shed 0 bases, with 4 bases lying between them. Looked up from germline, CDR1 is SGDLS and CDR2 is YYNGEE. This CDR3 region has 13 residues. The CDR3 region has the DNA TGTGCCAGCACGCGCTCTGGGGCCAACGTCCTGACTTTC. This encodes CASTRSGANVLTF.

The V call is TRBV30, the J call TRBJ2-3; D is unresolved. CDR3 size: 12 residues. Germline V gene data show CDR1 as GTSNPN and CDR2 as SVGIG (reference sequence). Trimming pared 5 bases from V and 1 base from J, leaving 7 bases between. The CDR3 is CAWSTGTDTQYF. CDR3 nucleotide sequence: TGTGCCTGGTCAACTGGCACAGATACGCAGTATTTT.

V gene TRBV5-6 combines with J gene TRBJ1-2, with a weak D call TRBD1 (6 bases). Trimming stripped 0 bases from V and 3 bases from J, with 15 bases between. The CDR3 is made up of 16 amino acids. CDR1 SGHDT and CDR2 YYEEEE come from the germline V gene. The CDR3 sequence is CASSLGGTGTYYGYTF. CDR3 DNA: TGTGCCAGCAGCTTGGGAGGAACGGGGACATACTATGGCTACACCTTC.

The chain has TRBV3-1 (or the pseudogene TRBV3-2) and TRBJ1-2; D remains unclear. Germline V CDR1 and CDR2: LGHDT, YNNKEL (reference sequence). The CDR3 has 16 amino acids. V lost 0 bases and J lost 6, with 17 bases in between. For the CDR3, the DNA is TGTGCCAGCAGCCAAGATCGTAGGCTCCCAGCGAATGGCTACACCTTC. Protein sequence: CASSQDRRLPANGYTF.

The chain combines TRBV5-8 with TRBJ1-1; 7 bases are a match to TRBD1. Germline CDR1 and CDR2: SGHTS and YDEGEE. This CDR3 has 15 amino acids. Unmatched junction bases numbered 10, after V lost 7 bases and J lost 1 base. In nucleotides, the CDR3 is TGTGCCAGCCCTCTAGGGGGCAGGAGGAACACTGAAGCTTTCTTT. This codes for CASPLGGRRNTEAFF.

This sequence joins TRBV25-1 and TRBJ1-1, with D perhaps matching TRBD1 (6 bases). Germline V CDR1 and CDR2: MGHDK, SYGVNS. This CDR3 has 14 residues. V lost 1 base, J lost 6 bases, and 12 bases lay in between. The CDR3 DNA sequence: TGTGCCAGCAGTGAATGGGGGGGCGCGGCTGAAGCTTTCTTT. Translating gives CASSEWGGAAEAFF.

This clone has only a few counts. V gene TRBV30 combines with J gene TRBJ1-2, with D perhaps matching TRBD1 (6 bases). V dropped 3 bases and J dropped 7 bases, with 21 bases sitting between them. The CDR3 runs to 15 residues. Germline V gives CDR1 GTSNPN, CDR2 SVGIG (reference sequence). CDR3 amino acids: CAWSLNRVGLSGYTF. In DNA, the CDR3 is TGTGCCTGGAGCCTAAACAGGGTTGGCTTAAGTGGCTACACCTTC.

V gene TRBV10-3 combines with J gene TRBJ2-3; 8 bases line up with TRBD2. Germline CDR1 ENHRY, CDR2 SYGVKD. V gave up 3 bases and J gave up 6 bases; unmatched junction bases: 5. There are 14 residues in the CDR3. CDR3 sequence reads: CAISDPGGLDTQYF. For the CDR3, the DNA is TGTGCCATCAGTGACCCGGGGGGGCTGGATACGCAGTATTTT.

CDR3 DNA sequence: TGCGCCAGCAGTGAGTGGCCATTCGGGGGGCTTGAGGAGCAGTTCTTC. This translates into CASSEWPFGGLEEQFF. The chain combines TRBV10-1 with TRBJ2-1, with D maybe TRBD2 (7 bases). CDR1 and CDR2 from the germline V gene are WNHNN and SYGVQD (reference sequence). Trimming removed 1 base at V and 10 bases at J, with 20 bases between. The CDR3 is made up of 16 amino acids.

The V call is TRBV29-1, the J call TRBJ1-1; tentatively, D is TRBD1 (5 bases). This CDR3 region has 11 residues. Trimming pared 4 bases from V and 7 bases from J, leaving 10 bases between. CDR1 and CDR2 (germline): SQVTM, ANQGSEA. The CDR3: CSVGSRGEAFF. CDR3 nucleotide sequence: TGCAGCGTTGGATCAAGGGGTGAAGCTTTCTTT.

This rearrangement joins TRBV2 to TRBJ2-3, with 12 bases aligning to TRBD2. The CDR3 is 16 amino acids. V was clipped by 3 bases and J by 0 bases; unmatched bases: 1. The germline V gene encodes CDR1 SNHLY and CDR2 FYNNEI. As DNA, the CDR3 is TGTGCCAGCAGTGATGGGACTAGCGGGAGCACAGATACGCAGTATTTT. Translation: CASSDGTSGSTDTQYF. The full variable domain, in which reference TRBV2 and TRBJ2-3 provide the parts outside the CDR3, is EPEVTQTPSHQVTQMGQEVILRCVPISNHLYFYWYRQILGQKVEFLVSFYNNEISEKSEIFDDQFSVERPDGSNFTLKIRSTKLEDSAMYFCASSDGTSGSTDTQYFGPGTRLTVL.

This clone is a singleton in its sample. The chain employs TRBV7-3 and TRBJ2-3, with D possibly matching TRBD2 (6 bases). V was shortened by 7 bases and J by 1 base, with 15 bases between the two germline ends. This CDR3 is 15 amino acids long. Germline V lookup: CDR1 SGHTA, CDR2 FQGTGA. The CDR3 coding sequence is TGTGCCAGCACTCCAAATGGGGAGGGCACAGATACGCAGTATTTT. It is translated as CASTPNGEGTDTQYF.

The CDR3 loop reads CASRGRFFSGNTIYF. Here the CDR3 DNA reads TGTGCCAGTAGGGGCAGATTTTTCTCTGGAAACACCATATATTTT. The gene calls are TRBV19 and TRBJ1-3; D remains unclear. The V end lost 6 bases, the J end lost 0 bases, and 12 bases lay between the germline ends. The CDR3 spans 15 residues. Germline CDR1 LNHDA, CDR2 SQIVND (reference sequence).

This clone was detected a few times. The J gene is TRBJ2-5, the V gene TRBV6-6; D is possibly TRBD2 (6 bases). CDR3 length: 13 amino acids. Trimming removed 6 bases at V and 7 bases at J, with 15 bases between. Germline CDR1 MNHNY, CDR2 SVGAGI (reference sequence). In DNA form, the CDR3 reads TGTGCCAGCAGCCGCGGGGAATTTGGGACCCAGTACTTC. Encoded protein: CASSRGEFGTQYF.

The count of this clone is one. The chain joins TRBV24-1 to TRBJ2-1; TRBD2 matches at 8 bases. The V gene end was trimmed by 1 base and the J gene end by 0 bases; junction bases not matched to a gene: 1. CDR1 and CDR2 (germline): KGHDR, SFDVKD. The CDR3 is 16 amino acids. The CDR3 sequence is CATSDFAGGSYNEQFF. As DNA, the CDR3 is TGTGCCACCAGTGATTTTGCGGGGGGCTCCTACAATGAGCAGTTCTTC.

The chain links TRBV9 to TRBJ1-1; D possibly corresponds to TRBD1 (5 bases). In germline, CDR1 is SGDLS, CDR2 YYNGEE. Between the trimmed V and J ends, which lost 3 bases and 3 bases, there was a span of 12 bases. This CDR3 contains 14 residues. The DNA for the CDR3 is TGTGCCAGCAGCGGAGGAGACAGCTACACTGAAGCTTTCTTT. Translating gives CASSGGDSYTEAFF.

This clone has just one count. The J gene is TRBJ2-6, the V gene TRBV19; D unclear. The germline V and J ends were trimmed by 5 bases and 3 bases, with 11 bases remaining between them. The CDR3 consists of 15 residues. Germline V CDR1 and CDR2: LNHDA, SQIVND (reference sequence). The CDR3: CASSPVSFGANVLTF. The CDR3 DNA reads as TGTGCCAGTAGTCCCGTCTCTTTTGGGGCCAACGTCCTGACTTTC.